A single T cell receptor (beta chain) is shown here with its context. The data belong to a study of cytomegalovirus exposure and HLA in healthy donors. Researchers ran the PCR with 60 Vbeta and 13 Jbeta primers. Sequenced by immunoSEQ multiplex PCR; TCRdb stores in-frame clones only, minus some. The table lists roughly 120,000 clones, roughly 68% of them singletons. This CDR3 region has 15 residues. Trimming took off 1 base at V and 8 bases at J, with 17 bases between the two ends. The germline V gene has CDR1 MNHEY and CDR2 SMNVEV (reference sequence). The source of this sequence is a woman aged 45-59 years in good health and CMV-seropositive. Material: PBMCs. V and J are TRBV27 and TRBJ1-2; weak D call: TRBD1 (5 bases). Written as DNA, the CDR3 is TGTGCCAGCAGTTTATTCGGACACGATCTATCCGGCTACACCTTC. The encoded protein is CASSLFGHDLSGYTF.